A selection of T cell receptor beta chains follows, all from one sample in a study of T-cell reconstitution after alpha-beta-depleted transplantation in children. TCRdb processed the PCR reads anew with MiXCR; each CDR3 protein has one entry. The sample lists fewer than 700,000 distinct CDR3 sequences, 20% to 25% occurring once. The material was PBMCs, mostly from graft donor cells, obtained 360 days after TCRalphabeta/CD19-depleted stem cell transplant. These receptors were collected from a boy less than two years old who had a stem cell transplant for acute myeloid leukemia, so the T cells may come from the graft donor. Both conserved end residues are trimmed from each CDR3.

v_call	j_call	cdr3_length	cdr3_aa
TRBV9	TRBJ1-5	11	ASSVDEDRVQH
TRBV20-1	TRBJ2-7	12	SASTRGGRIEQY
TRBV5-6	TRBJ2-4	13	ASSPRDREGNIQY
TRBV7-6	TRBJ2-3	14	ASSLGWSSGTDTQY
TRBV7-2	TRBJ2-3	13	ASSSQAGGPGTQY
TRBV11-2	TRBJ1-2	11	ASSEPGIYGYT
TRBV7-2	TRBJ2-3	15	ASSLVGRGQATDTQY
TRBV4-1	TRBJ2-5	13	ASSQEPWPLETQY
TRBV4-3	TRBJ1-1	15	ASSLTGGYVLNTEAF
TRBV12-3/TRBV12-4	TRBJ2-7	11	ASRGAGGYEQY
TRBV20-1	TRBJ2-7	12	SAPGTSGAYEQY
TRBV12-1	TRBJ1-2	11	ASSCGEYYGYT
TRBV29-1	TRBJ1-1	11	SVADTPNTEAF
TRBV4-3	TRBJ2-7	14	ASSPLLSEIAYEQY
TRBV15	TRBJ2-5	12	ATSRDLRQETQY
TRBV29-1	TRBJ2-1	9	SVPQAGGHF
TRBV20-1	TRBJ2-3	11	SALTSGADTQY
TRBV6-5	TRBJ2-5	14	ASSYGSLSNSVTQY
TRBV5-4	TRBJ2-5	14	ASSRGTSGVQETQY
TRBV4-3	TRBJ2-6	14	ASSQEDLSGANVLT
TRBV6-1	TRBJ2-3	15	ASSAGFLGEDTDTQY
TRBV24-1	TRBJ1-5	12	AAQGSGSNQPQH
TRBV6-5	TRBJ2-1	13	ASSYEYSNYNEQF
TRBV20-1	TRBJ2-4	12	SARGGQTKNIQY
TRBV12-3/TRBV12-4	TRBJ2-1	14	ASSPLAGGALSEQF
TRBV10-3	TRBJ2-7	11	AISEQNGSEQY
TRBV20-1	TRBJ1-6	11	SASDLGSSPLH
TRBV6-5	TRBJ2-1	9	ASSTGGGKF
TRBV20-1	TRBJ2-3	15	SARVGSRGHITDTQY